The present T cell receptor beta chain was sequenced within a study of shared clonotypes between healthy human individuals. The assay was immunoSEQ multiplex PCR, and TCRdb's table has in-frame clones only and misses some. This repertoire shows around 700,000 clones, 55% to 75% found once; its top ten account for 1.8%. Trimming cost V 10 bases and J 5 bases; bases outside gene matches: 7. Germline CDR1 is ENHRY and CDR2 is SYGVKD. The CDR3 has 13 residues. The source is a woman aged 25 to 39 in good health. What was sequenced was memory CD4+ T cells sorted from blood. The sample's subset: CD45RA-negative fraction. The chain joins TRBV10-3 to TRBJ2-5; 10 bases map to TRBD2. CDR3 DNA: TGTGCCAGCGGAAAGGGACTAGCGGAGACCCAGTACTTC. Amino acid sequence: CASGKGLAETQYF.